The entry below gives a single T cell receptor beta chain sequence along with its context. This clonotype was detected only a few times. The antigen it binds to is not known. There are no base qualities to consult, and no much larger clone falls within one base. This specimen belongs to a study of T cell repertoires in cytomegalovirus infection (dated by TCRdb to between 2019 and 2020). Concerning the study at large: Donor HLA type was relevant to the analysis, because carriage of CMV infection together with the matching HLA type was indicated by public TCR beta signatures.

Data came from an Illumina HiSeq 1500. TCRdb reran the public reads through fastp at Q25 and MiXCR, keeping productive beta chains. Rows merge per CDR3 protein into single entries with the most common DNA and genes. This sample lists approximately 500,000 distinct CDR3 sequences; more than 15% were detected once. The ten most abundant clones make up roughly a quarter of the sample. General conclusions and limits of the study: The ex vivo response was dominated by HLA-C-restricted CMV-specific TCR beta clonotypes, and the single most frequent clonotype in two of eight donors was supplied by these HLA-C-restricted clonotypes. In both this cohort and an independent cohort of some 370 donors, the cumulative frequency of public TCR beta family members distinguished carriers of CMV infection plus the relevant HLA type.

This receptor was identified in a human donor in good health (CMV status not recorded). Some clones in this sample may be carry-over from other donors' samples. The sequencing sample was made of CD8+ T cells from PBMCs.

CDR3 sequence: CASSVLAGDYTDTQYF. The base sequence is TGTGCCAGCAGCGTACTAGCGGGGGATTACACAGATACGCAGTATTTT. The chain is made from TRBV2 and TRBJ2-3; 11 bases in between match TRBD2. Trimmed from V: 6 bases; trimmed from J: 2 bases; junction bases lacking a gene match: 7. According to the germline V gene, CDR1 reads SNHLY and CDR2 reads FYNNEI. The CDR3 contains 16 residues, cysteine and phenylalanine counted. Only the CDR3 part of the read is kept: 48 bases, read in frame from the first base.